In this sample, the clone carrying this TCR beta chain is hyperexpanded. The entry originates in a study of blood T cell repertoires in COVID-19. Study background: Collection of acute and convalescent COVID-19 samples took place in the United States, Italy and Spain.

Original processing methods: Amplification with reference gene primers provided the estimates of nucleated cell counts. Profiled with immunoSEQ multiplex PCR; TCRdb holds only in-frame clones, not every one. That table gives V, J and clone size, and the DNA gave D and trimming. The sample holds under 100,000 clones, around nine tenths seen once. The CDR3 spans 15 residues. V was pared by 5 bases and J by 4 bases, with 10 bases of the junction left unmatched. Germline V CDR1 and CDR2: LNHNV, YYDKDF (reference sequence). The chain recombines TRBV15 with TRBJ2-7; 8 bases line up with TRBD1. The clonotype comes from a man between 50 and 59 years old with active COVID-19. Specimen: peripheral blood. Here the CDR3 DNA reads TGTGCCACCAGCCAGAAGACAGGGGCTCCTTACGAGCAGTACTTC. Its protein product is CATSQKTGAPYEQYF.